One sample yielded the 21 T cell receptor beta chains listed below, sequenced in a study of blood T cell repertoires in COVID-19. The method was immunoSEQ multiplex PCR; TCRdb's version includes in-frame clones alone and lacks a portion of them. Of about 190,000 clones in the sample, around 79% were seen once. What was sequenced was peripheral blood. The receptors stem from a woman in her seventies with acute or convalescent COVID-19.

The chain recombines TRBV19 with TRBJ1-2; D ambiguous. The CDR3 is 16 amino acids. Trimming removed 2 bases from V and 0 bases from J, with 13 bases in between. Germline values: CDR1 LNHDA, CDR2 SQIVND (reference sequence). For the CDR3, the DNA is TGTGCCAGTAGTATAAGTCGGACTGTTGCTAACTATGGCTACACCTTC. It yields the protein CASSISRTVANYGYTF.

The chain recombines TRBV4-1 with TRBJ2-1, with 14 bases matching TRBD2. There are 17 residues in the CDR3. V lost 4 bases and J lost 0; bases outside the gene matches: 2. Germline CDR1 and CDR2: MGHRA and YSYEKL. CDR3 residues: CASSRGTSGSSYNEQFF. Here the CDR3 DNA reads TGCGCCAGCAGCCGCGGGACTAGCGGGAGCTCCTACAATGAGCAGTTCTTC.

On this clone: Other DNA sequences in the sample encode the same CDR3. In DNA form, the CDR3 reads TGTGCCAGCAGTGCGGGACAGGGAGAGACTCAGCCCCAGCATTTT. It specifies CASSAGQGETQPQHF. The V gene is TRBV2, the J gene TRBJ1-5; 9 nucleotides align to TRBD1. CDR1 and CDR2 from the germline V gene are SNHLY and FYNNEI. This CDR3 comprises 15 residues. The trim removed 4 bases at V and 6 bases at J, leaving 7 bases unmatched.

The genes are TRBV19 and TRBJ2-1; tentative D call: TRBD2 (5 bases). This CDR3 region has 14 residues. Germline V lookup: CDR1 LNHDA, CDR2 SQIVND (reference sequence). V was clipped by 3 bases and J by 8 bases, with 14 bases between them. The CDR3 loop reads CASSIVGAFDEQFF. CDR3 nucleotide sequence: TGTGCCAGTAGTATCGTGGGAGCGTTCGATGAGCAGTTCTTC.

The rearrangement uses TRBV27 and TRBJ2-5; D remains ambiguous. Trimming shortened V by 5 bases and J by 2 bases, and 12 bases separated the two germline ends. CDR1 and CDR2 from the germline V gene are MNHEY and SMNVEV (reference sequence). The CDR3 is made up of 14 amino acids. The CDR3 nucleotides are TGTGCCAGCAGTGTTCGGTACGGGCAAGAGACCCAGTACTTC. This encodes CASSVRYGQETQYF.

This rearrangement joins TRBV6-2 or TRBV6-3 to TRBJ1-5; 7 nucleotides align to TRBD1. The germline CDR1 and CDR2 sequences are MNHEY and SVGEGT. The CDR3 extends over 17 amino acids. Trimming at V came to 6 bases and at J to 4 bases, leaving 15 bases not matched to a gene. The CDR3 sequence is CASSRDRVGLGNQPQHF. In DNA, the CDR3 is TGTGCCAGCAGCCGAGACAGGGTTGGATTGGGGAATCAGCCCCAGCATTTT.

V usage is TRBV18 and J usage is TRBJ1-1; D may be TRBD1 (5 bases). The germline V gene has CDR1 KGHSH and CDR2 LQKENI. The CDR3 extends over 16 amino acids. Trimming took off 0 bases at V and 4 bases at J, with 15 bases between the two ends. As DNA, the CDR3 is TGTGCCAGCTCACCACCGGGACTTTCCGGAGGCACTGAAGCTTTCTTT. Amino acid sequence: CASSPPGLSGGTEAFF. Full variable domain (outside the CDR3, taken from reference TRBV18 and TRBJ1-1): NAGVMQNPRHLVRRRGQEARLRCSPMKGHSHVYWYRQLPEEGLKFMVYLQKENIIDESGMPKERFSAEFPKEGPSILRIQQVVRGDSAAYFCASSPPGLSGGTEAFFGQGTRLTVV.

This sequence joins TRBV24-1 and TRBJ2-1, with a possible D match to TRBD2 (6 bases). The V gene lost 8 bases and the J gene lost 7 bases, with 14 bases spanning the gap. CDR3 length: 13 amino acids. CDR1 and CDR2 (germline): KGHDR, SFDVKD. CDR3 in amino acids: CATNRENGNEQFF. The CDR3, as DNA: TGTGCCACCAACCGGGAGAATGGGAATGAGCAGTTCTTC.

This rearrangement joins TRBV7-9 to TRBJ2-5; D possibly corresponds to TRBD2 (6 bases). Between the trimmed V and J ends, which lost 1 base and 1 base, there was a span of 13 bases. The CDR3 loop spans 16 amino acids. Looked up from germline, CDR1 is SEHNR and CDR2 is FQNEAQ (reference sequence). The CDR3 DNA reads as TGTGCCAGCAGCTTAGGAGACCGGGGGATCCAAGAGACCCAGTACTTC. It codes for CASSLGDRGIQETQYF.

The V call is TRBV5-6, the J call TRBJ2-3, with 9 bases that match TRBD1. Germline CDR1 and CDR2: SGHDT and YYEEEE. The ends lost 1 base at V and 2 bases at J; junction bases unmatched: 8. The CDR3 length is 17 residues. The CDR3 DNA follows: TGTGCCAGCAGCTTGCATCGGGGGACAGGGATCACAGATACGCAGTATTTT. This encodes CASSLHRGTGITDTQYF.

This clone was seen just once. The chain has TRBV6-1 and TRBJ1-2; no clear D gene. V was pared by 0 bases and J by 7 bases, with 18 bases between. From germline, CDR1 is MNHNS and CDR2 SASEGT. The CDR3 contains 16 residues. CDR3 sequence: CASSEALGSRGLGYTF. The CDR3 bases are TGTGCCAGCAGTGAAGCGCTCGGCTCCCGTGGGCTTGGCTACACCTTC.

This sequence joins TRBV7-9 and TRBJ2-5; no clear D gene. The CDR3 is made up of 18 amino acids. Trimming left V 1 base short and J 2 bases short, with 20 bases between. Germline lookup yields CDR1 SEHNR and CDR2 FQNEAQ (reference sequence). For the CDR3, the DNA is TGTGCCAGCAGCTTAGTTGTCCGCGTCGTTGGGCGTCAAGAGACCCAGTACTTC. Encoded protein: CASSLVVRVVGRQETQYF. The full variable domain, completed using reference TRBV7-9 and TRBJ2-5, is DTGVSQNPRHKITKRGQNVTFRCDPISEHNRLYWYRQTLGQGPEFLTYFQNEAQLEKSRLLSDRFSAERPKGSFSTLEIQRTEQGDSAMYLCASSLVVRVVGRQETQYFGPGTRLLVL.

The chain employs TRBV12-5 and TRBJ1-6; 7 bases align to TRBD1. Trimming cost V 2 bases and J 4 bases; bases outside gene matches: 8. Per germline, CDR1 LGHNT and CDR2 FRNRAP. This CDR3 has 17 amino acids. The CDR3 DNA follows: TGTGCTAGTGGTTTGCAACGGGACAGTTTTTATAATTCACCCCTCCACTTT. This translates into CASGLQRDSFYNSPLHF.

This chain links TRBV5-5 with TRBJ1-6; D ambiguous. CDR3 length: 15 amino acids. Germline values: CDR1 SGHKS, CDR2 YYEKEE (reference sequence). The V gene lost 10 bases and the J gene lost 4 bases, with 18 bases spanning the gap. DNA of the CDR3: TGTGCCCTACGGGGAGACGGAAATTATAATTCACCCCTCCACTTT. This gives the protein CALRGDGNYNSPLHF. Full variable domain (remainder filled in from reference TRBV5-5 and TRBJ1-6): DAGVTQSPTHLIKTRGQQVTLRCSPISGHKSVSWYQQVLGQGPQFIFQYYEKEERGRGNFPDRFSARQFPNYSSELNVNALLLGDSALYLCALRGDGNYNSPLHFGNGTRLTVT.

V usage is TRBV10-3 and J usage is TRBJ1-1, with TRBD1 matching 12 bases. The CDR3 has 15 residues. CDR1 is ENHRY, CDR2 SYGVKD, per germline. Trimming removed 7 bases from V and 0 bases from J; junction bases left unmatched: 3. This CDR3 is CAITGDRGLNTEAFF. The CDR3 DNA follows: TGTGCCATCACCGGGGACAGGGGGCTGAACACTGAAGCTTTCTTT.

This clone has only a few counts. The CDR3: CASSQGPTGSYEQYF. In nucleotides, the CDR3 is TGTGCCAGCAGCCAAGGCCCTACAGGATCCTACGAGCAGTACTTC. V and J are TRBV7-9 and TRBJ2-7; D may be TRBD1 (5 bases). This CDR3 comprises 15 residues. The germline V gene has CDR1 SEHNR and CDR2 FQNEAQ (reference sequence). Trimming shortened V by 5 bases and J by 1 base, and 15 bases separated the two germline ends.

CDR3 loop: CASRVEDQPQHF. As DNA, the CDR3 is TGTGCCAGCAGGGTAGAGGATCAGCCCCAGCATTTT. The V and J genes are TRBV12-3 or TRBV12-4 and TRBJ1-5, with D unclear. This CDR3 is 12 amino acids long. Trimming removed 6 bases at V and 5 bases at J, with 8 bases between.

The rearrangement uses TRBV7-2 and TRBJ2-3; 14 bases match TRBD2. The junction had 8 bases not matched to a gene; V was cut back by 5 bases and J by 1 base. The length of the CDR3 is 18 residues. In germline, CDR1 is SGHTA, CDR2 FQGNSA. The CDR3 bases are TGTGCCAGCAGCCTGACTAGCGGGAGGGGTTGGGGCACAGATACGCAGTATTTT. Translation: CASSLTSGRGWGTDTQYF.

The gene calls are TRBV7-3 and TRBJ2-3; 9 bases map to TRBD2. This CDR3 spans 19 amino acids. Germline CDR1 reads SGHTA; CDR2 reads FQGTGA. V was pared by 5 bases and J by 6 bases, with 21 bases of the junction left unmatched. Written as DNA, the CDR3 is TGTGCCAGCAGCCCGCACCCCGCTTCGATAGCGGGAGCGGGGGATACGCAGTATTTT. This encodes CASSPHPASIAGAGDTQYF.

J is TRBJ1-2 and V is TRBV10-3; perhaps TRBD1 as D (6 bases). CDR1 and CDR2 from the germline V gene are ENHRY and SYGVKD. The CDR3 is made up of 15 amino acids. With 2 bases removed from V and 5 bases from J, the gap between germline ends came to 15 bases. The CDR3 here is CAISEGAGAGYGYTF. CDR3 coding DNA: TGTGCCATCAGTGAGGGGGCAGGGGCTGGGTATGGCTACACCTTC.

The rearrangement uses TRBV10-3 and TRBJ2-3; 10 bases match TRBD2. The V gene end was trimmed by 10 bases and the J gene end by 3 bases; junction bases not matched to a gene: 4. Germline V gene data show CDR1 as ENHRY and CDR2 as SYGVKD. This CDR3 has 13 residues. The CDR3: CATATSGTDTQYF. The CDR3 bases are TGTGCCACAGCGACTAGCGGGACAGATACGCAGTATTTT.